This T cell receptor beta chain originates from a study of T-cell reconstitution after alpha-beta-depleted transplantation in children. Study-level findings and limits: Reported findings indicate that, about two months after transplant, alpha-beta T cells came from several hundred expanded clones, which were derived from non-depleted graft cells. By one year post-transplant, T-cell counts and diversity largely arose from T cells that were newly produced.

This clonotype was observed many times. The antigen remains undetermined. For TCRbeta, the library was prepared with unique molecular identifiers. TCRdb independently ran MiXCR on the PCR reads; one entry per CDR3 protein. In the table there are approximately 500,000 distinct CDR3 sequences, 10% of which are singletons. The V gene lost 4 bases and the J gene lost 2 bases, with 15 bases spanning the gap. CDR1 and CDR2 from the germline V gene are DFQATT and SNEGSKA (reference sequence). The CDR3 contains 15 residues. This receptor was taken from a child aged 2-15 years with inherited bone marrow failure, due to receive a stem cell transplant. V gene TRBV20-1 combines with J gene TRBJ2-1; D might be TRBD2 (6 bases). The source material was PBMCs, sampled before TCRalphabeta/CD19-depleted stem cell transplant. The CDR3 loop reads CSANPGAPPYNEQFF. CDR3 bases: TGCAGTGCTAACCCGGGAGCGCCCCCCTACAATGAGCAGTTCTTC.